This passage covers 21 T cell receptor beta chains from one sample sequenced in a study of blood T cell repertoires in COVID-19. Using immunoSEQ multiplex PCR, the repertoire was profiled, and TCRdb retains in-frame clones only, with some absent. The data show approximately 180,000 clones, over 75% seen once. Sequencing was performed on peripheral blood. The receptors were gathered from a man between 60 and 75 years old with acute or convalescent COVID-19.

This chain links TRBV7-2 with TRBJ2-1, with TRBD2 matching over 9 bases. Germline V gives CDR1 SGHTA, CDR2 FQGNSA. The V and J ends lost 5 bases and 2 bases, in that order; junction bases with no gene match: 7. CDR3 size: 16 residues. For the CDR3, the DNA is TGTGCCAGCAGCCCATACTTAGCGGGAGCCTACAATGAGCAGTTCTTC. Encoded protein: CASSPYLAGAYNEQFF.

This chain joins TRBV2 and TRBJ1-5, with 7 bases lining up with TRBD1. Germline trimming cut 4 bases from V and 4 bases from J; bases unmatched to any gene: 4. The CDR3 sequence is 14 residues long. Germline V gene sequence: CDR1 SNHLY, CDR2 FYNNEI. The CDR3 loop reads CASSVDRSNQPQHF. CDR3 bases: TGTGCCAGCAGTGTGGACAGGAGTAATCAGCCCCAGCATTTT.

The chain is built from TRBV5-1 and TRBJ2-7; no reliable D call. The CDR3 length is 13 residues. V gave up 4 bases and J gave up 0 bases, with 8 bases separating them. Germline V gives CDR1 SGHRS, CDR2 YFSETQ. The CDR3 DNA follows: TGCGCCAGCAGCAAGTCCAGCTCCTACGAGCAGTACTTC. Translation gives CASSKSSSYEQYF.

The rearrangement uses TRBV10-3 and TRBJ1-5, with 8 positions matching TRBD1. Trimming took 9 bases from V and 7 from J; bases not matched to a gene: 5. CDR1 is ENHRY and CDR2 is SYGVKD in the germline V gene. The CDR3 covers 12 residues. Here the CDR3 DNA reads TGTGCCATTGGACAGGGCGGGCAGCCCCAGCATTTT. It codes for CAIGQGGQPQHF.

The chain is built from TRBV6-5 and TRBJ2-3, with unresolved D. Trimming stripped 7 bases from V and 1 base from J, with 9 bases between. The CDR3 has 13 amino acids. Per the germline V gene, CDR1 is MNHEY and CDR2 is SVGAGI. CDR3 region: CASTPGGTDTQYF. The CDR3 bases are TGTGCCAGCACCCCGGGTGGCACAGATACGCAGTATTTT.

The rearrangement links TRBV12-3 or TRBV12-4 to TRBJ1-5; D unresolved. V was clipped by 3 bases and J by 9 bases, with 9 bases between them. The CDR3 is made up of 12 amino acids. The CDR3 DNA sequence: TGTGCCAGCAGTTTTCCCCCCGGGCCCCAGCATTTT. Protein sequence: CASSFPPGPQHF.

The genes are TRBV6-2 or TRBV6-3 and TRBJ2-1; no clear D gene. Germline V gives CDR1 MNHEY, CDR2 SVGEGT. The CDR3 extends over 15 amino acids. The V and J ends lost 4 bases and 6 bases respectively, with 16 bases between them. The CDR3 nucleotides read TGTGCCAGCAGTTCAGGAACCTTCCCTACCAATGAGCAGTTCTTC. It specifies CASSSGTFPTNEQFF.

The chain uses TRBV7-2 and TRBJ2-3, with 8 bases lining up with TRBD1. CDR3 length equals 17 residues. Germline CDR1 and CDR2: SGHTA and FQGNSA. The ends lost 1 base at V and 0 bases at J; junction bases unmatched: 6. For the CDR3, the DNA is TGTGCCAGCAGCTTAGTCCCAGGGGGCTCTAGCACAGATACGCAGTATTTT. This encodes CASSLVPGGSSTDTQYF. The full variable domain, rest sourced from reference TRBV7-2 and TRBJ2-3, is GAGVSQSPSNKVTEKGKDVELRCDPISGHTALYWYRQSLGQGLEFLIYFQGNSAPDKSGLPSDRFSAERTGGSVSTLTIQRTQQEDSAVYLCASSLVPGGSSTDTQYFGPGTRLTVL.

The CDR3, as DNA: TGTGCCAGTAGTATGGTAGCGGGAGGGACCTACAATGAGCAGTTCTTC. It codes for CASSMVAGGTYNEQFF. This chain links TRBV19 with TRBJ2-1, with 11 bases identical to TRBD2. CDR3 length: 16 residues. The V gene end was trimmed by 3 bases and the J gene end by 2 bases; junction bases not matched to a gene: 3. Germline V lookup: CDR1 LNHDA, CDR2 SQIVND (reference sequence).

Concerning this clone itself: At the DNA level, this CDR3 is encoded by other sequences in the same sample as well. The genes are TRBV19 and TRBJ1-1; 9 positions agree with TRBD1. Losses at the gene ends were 5 bases for V and 5 bases for J; bases not matched to a gene: 6. This CDR3 has 14 residues. The V gene's germline CDR1 is LNHDA and CDR2 SQIVND (reference sequence). CDR3 in DNA: TGTGCCAGTAGTCGACAGGGGGGGAATACTGAAGCTTTCTTT. Residues: CASSRQGGNTEAFF.

This clone has only a few counts. This chain uses TRBV4-1 with TRBJ1-1; tentative D call: TRBD1 (5 bases). Trimming took 0 bases from V and 5 from J, leaving 7 bases between them. Germline CDR1 reads MGHRA; CDR2 reads YSYEKL. The CDR3 contains 13 residues. The CDR3 nucleotides read TGCGCCAGCAGCCAAGAGGAGGGGACTGAAGCTTTCTTT. It codes for CASSQEEGTEAFF.

This chain links TRBV19 with TRBJ2-7; no firm D call. The CDR3 consists of 18 residues. Germline lookup yields CDR1 LNHDA and CDR2 SQIVND (reference sequence). Trimming cost V 0 bases and J 0 bases, with 18 bases left between them. As DNA, the CDR3 is TGTGCCAGTAGTATAGATCGCAGGCCCGGTGGGTACTCCTACGAGCAGTACTTC. It translates to CASSIDRRPGGYSYEQYF. The variable domain in full, completed from reference TRBV19 and TRBJ2-7, reads DGGITQSPKYLFRKEGQNVTLSCEQNLNHDAMYWYRQDPGQGLRLIYYSQIVNDFQKGDIAEGYSVSREKKESFPLTVTSAQKNPTAFYLCASSIDRRPGGYSYEQYFGPGTRLTVT.

As for this clone: Sequence at one end of the junction differs from germline and may be a read error. V gene TRBV11-2 combines with J gene TRBJ1-2; 9 bases are a match to TRBD1. Germline V gene sequence: CDR1 SGHAT, CDR2 FQNNGV. CDR3 length: 14 amino acids. The CDR3, as DNA: TGTGCCAGCAGCACCTGGACAGGGGCCCCAAACCTATCGTTC. Its translation: CASSTWTGAPNLSF.

This clone turned up a few times. The chain uses TRBV7-3 and TRBJ2-2; 14 nucleotides match TRBD2. This CDR3 has 18 amino acids. The V and J ends lost 5 bases and 6 bases, in that order; junction bases with no gene match: 11. CDR1 is SGHTA and CDR2 is FQGTGA in the germline V gene. The CDR3 nucleotides read TGTGCCAGCAGCCCGGGACTAGCGGGAGAAAGTTACCCCGGGGAGCTGTTTTTT. Its translation is CASSPGLAGESYPGELFF. Variable domain in full (rest from reference TRBV7-3 and TRBJ2-2): GAGVSQTPSNKVTEKGKYVELRCDPISGHTALYWYRQSLGQGPEFLIYFQGTGAADDSGLPNDRFFAVRPEGSVSTLKIQRTERGDSAVYLCASSPGLAGESYPGELFFGEGSRLTVL.

Written as DNA, the CDR3 is TGTGCCAGTAGTATAAAAAGCGGGAGTGGCACCGGGGAGCTGTTTTTT. Translating it yields CASSIKSGSGTGELFF. V gene TRBV19 combines with J gene TRBJ2-2; TRBD2 agrees at 8 bases. With 2 bases clipped from V and 4 bases from J, the junction kept 6 bases outside the gene matches. This CDR3 contains 16 residues. CDR1 and CDR2 from the germline V gene are LNHDA and SQIVND (reference sequence).

The chain links TRBV3-1 (or the pseudogene TRBV3-2) to TRBJ2-7, with 10 bases that match TRBD1. V lost 6 bases and J lost 4; bases outside the gene matches: 6. CDR3 size: 14 residues. Germline CDR1 and CDR2: LGHDT and YNNKEL (reference sequence). The CDR3, as DNA: TGTGCCAGCAGTACGGGGGACAGGGGTTACGAGCAGTACTTC. Amino acids: CASSTGDRGYEQYF.

The chain combines TRBV12-3 or TRBV12-4 with TRBJ2-7; perhaps TRBD2 as D (6 bases). CDR3 length: 12 residues. Trimming left V 5 bases short and J 4 bases short, with 9 bases between. CDR3 DNA: TGTGCCAGCAGTAGTGCGGGATACGAGCAGTACTTC. Amino acids: CASSSAGYEQYF.

This chain's CDR3 is CASSQGRQSEAFF. CDR3 in DNA: TGTGCCAGCAGCCAGGGAAGACAGAGTGAAGCTTTCTTT. The chain has TRBV3-1 (or the pseudogene TRBV3-2) and TRBJ1-1, with a possible D match to TRBD1 (5 bases). Germline V gives CDR1 LGHDT, CDR2 YNNKEL (reference sequence). V shed 3 bases and J shed 7 bases, with 12 bases lying between them. The CDR3 is 13 amino acids.

This chain connects TRBV28 to TRBJ2-2; TRBD2 might be the D (5 bases). Per the germline V gene, CDR1 is MDHEN and CDR2 is SYDVKM. The ends were cut back, 4 bases at V and 5 bases at J, with 14 bases in the middle. There are 15 residues in the CDR3. The CDR3 region has the DNA TGTGCCAGCAGTTCTCCCGGGATAATAACCGGGGAGCTGTTTTTT. Amino acids: CASSSPGIITGELFF.

This chain uses TRBV29-1 with TRBJ2-7; 9 bases fit TRBD1. The CDR3 loop spans 11 amino acids. J gave up 4 bases and V 7 bases, and 2 bases lay outside the gene matches. Germline assignment: CDR1 SQVTM and CDR2 ANQGSEA. In DNA form, the CDR3 reads TGCAGCGGGGGACAGGGATACGAGCAGTACTTC. It is translated as CSGGQGYEQYF.

This clone turned up a few times. The genes are TRBV5-1 and TRBJ2-1, with D uncertain. V lost 4 bases to trimming and J lost 0 bases, with 14 bases between them. CDR1 is SGHRS, CDR2 YFSETQ, per germline. The CDR3 has 16 residues. The CDR3 DNA sequence: TGCGCCAGCAGCCCTTTCGGGTCGGGCTCCTACAATGAGCAGTTCTTC. The encoded protein is CASSPFGSGSYNEQFF.